Reported below is one TCR beta chain. The sample is drawn from a study of T cell changes during pregnancy in multiple sclerosis. This table comes from immunoSEQ multiplex PCR, and its TCRdb copy is limited to in-frame clones, with some not included. The sample contains about 94,000 clones, approximately 94% of which appear only once. The length of the CDR3 is 16 residues. V lost 4 bases, J lost 7 bases, and 20 bases lay in between. Germline V CDR1 and CDR2: KGHSH, LQKENI. This sequence was found in a female donor with multiple sclerosis, enrolled in a pregnancy study. This sample comprised peripheral blood, obtained in the third trimester of pregnancy. This rearrangement joins TRBV18 to TRBJ1-3; D remains unclear. The CDR3 sequence is CASSLLAAFSRNTIYF. CDR3 DNA sequence: TGTGCCAGCTCACTCCTTGCCGCGTTCTCGCGGAACACCATATATTTT.